These 18 T cell receptor beta chains were sequenced from one sample in a study of blood T cell repertoires in COVID-19. Using immunoSEQ multiplex PCR, the repertoire was profiled, and TCRdb retains in-frame clones only, with some absent. The sample yields 70,000 to 95,000 clones, approximately 90% seen once. The sequencing sample was made of peripheral blood. The receptors shown here come from a man aged 50-59 years with COVID-19, enrolled during active disease.

V is TRBV7-2 and J is TRBJ2-7; tentatively, D is TRBD2 (6 bases). Trimming left V 1 base short and J 4 bases short, with 8 bases between. CDR1 and CDR2 from the germline V gene are SGHTA and FQGNSA. CDR3 size: 13 residues. The CDR3: CASSLGGGYEQYF. Here the CDR3 DNA reads TGTGCCAGCAGCTTAGGGGGAGGATACGAGCAGTACTTC.

This chain links TRBV4-3 with TRBJ2-1, with TRBD2 identical over 10 bases. V shed 0 bases and J 7 bases; nucleotides not matched to a gene: 3. The CDR3 contains 15 residues. In germline, CDR1 is LGHNA, CDR2 YSLEER. The CDR3 loop reads CASSQDPAGGNEQFF. DNA for the CDR3: TGCGCCAGCAGCCAAGATCCAGCGGGAGGGAATGAGCAGTTCTTC.

The gene calls are TRBV5-4 and TRBJ2-3, with D uncertain. Germline assignment: CDR1 SGHNT and CDR2 YYREEE (reference sequence). The CDR3 is 14 residues long. Trimming stripped 0 bases from V and 5 bases from J, with 10 bases between. The CDR3: CASSLVSALDTQYF. CDR3 nucleotide sequence: TGTGCCAGCAGCTTGGTTAGTGCACTAGATACGCAGTATTTT.

A single count supports this clone. V is TRBV5-4 and J is TRBJ2-7; 9 nucleotides align to TRBD1. Trimming at V came to 3 bases and at J to 3 bases, leaving 4 bases not matched to a gene. This CDR3 has 14 amino acids. CDR1 is SGHNT, CDR2 YYREEE, per germline (reference sequence). The CDR3 region has the DNA TGTGCCAGCAGCTCCAGACAGGGGGTCTACGAGCAGTACTTC. Translating it yields CASSSRQGVYEQYF.

This chain joins TRBV2 and TRBJ2-7; perhaps TRBD1 as D (6 bases). The CDR3 totals 14 residues. Germline V gives CDR1 SNHLY, CDR2 FYNNEI. V shed 6 bases and J shed 4 bases, with 16 bases lying between them. The CDR3 region is CASRPLGGTYEQYF. In nucleotides, the CDR3 is TGTGCCAGCAGGCCTTTAGGGGGTACTTACGAGCAGTACTTC.

V and J are TRBV9 and TRBJ2-3, with 7 bases that match TRBD2. Trimming at V came to 0 bases and at J to 4 bases, leaving 8 bases not matched to a gene. Germline loops: CDR1 SGDLS, CDR2 YYNGEE. The CDR3 extends over 16 amino acids. The CDR3 spells CASSVEGGGSPDTQYF. The CDR3 DNA follows: TGTGCCAGCAGCGTAGAAGGAGGCGGGAGCCCAGATACGCAGTATTTT.

The chain is built from TRBV5-1 and TRBJ1-1; D remains ambiguous. The CDR3 length is 14 residues. V shed 0 bases and J shed 5 bases, with 11 bases lying between them. CDR1 and CDR2 from the germline V gene are SGHRS and YFSETQ. The DNA for the CDR3 is TGCGCCAGCAGCTTGGGGATCGGGAGTACTGAAGCTTTCTTT. Its protein is CASSLGIGSTEAFF.

This clone came up once. The V and J genes are TRBV5-4 and TRBJ2-2; TRBD2 agrees at 11 bases. The length of the CDR3 is 16 residues. The V gene end was trimmed by 8 bases and the J gene end by 0 bases; junction bases not matched to a gene: 6. Per the germline V gene, CDR1 is SGHNT and CDR2 is YYREEE (reference sequence). CDR3 DNA: TGTGCCAGAAATAGCGGGAGGGGTACGAACACCGGGGAGCTGTTTTTT. Protein product: CARNSGRGTNTGELFF.

This chain links TRBV7-9 with TRBJ2-1, with 7 bases that match TRBD1. CDR1 is SEHNR and CDR2 is FQNEAQ in the germline V gene (reference sequence). V lost 11 bases and J lost 0; bases outside the gene matches: 7. The CDR3 is 14 amino acids. The DNA for the CDR3 is TGTGCCCACAGGGGCTCTAGCTCCTACAATGAGCAGTTCTTC. It specifies CAHRGSSSYNEQFF.

DNA for the CDR3: TGCGCCAGCAGCCTACAGGGATACGAGCAGTACTTC. Protein: CASSLQGYEQYF. The chain recombines TRBV5-1 with TRBJ2-7; D possibly corresponds to TRBD1 (6 bases). The germline CDR1 and CDR2 sequences are SGHRS and YFSETQ. The CDR3 runs 12 residues. V was trimmed by 4 bases and J by 4 bases, leaving 9 bases between them.

V gene TRBV19 combines with J gene TRBJ2-1; possible D gene TRBD2, 6 bases. CDR1 and CDR2 from the germline V gene are LNHDA and SQIVND (reference sequence). The CDR3 sequence is 16 residues long. With 7 bases removed from V and 0 bases from J, the gap between germline ends came to 16 bases. CDR3 sequence reads: CASKGAGLSSYNEQFF. In DNA form, the CDR3 reads TGTGCCAGTAAAGGAGCGGGTCTGAGCTCCTACAATGAGCAGTTCTTC.

The chain combines TRBV4-1 with TRBJ2-1; D is ambiguous. V was shortened by 1 base and J by 5 bases, with 12 bases between the two germline ends. CDR3 length: 15 residues. In germline, CDR1 is MGHRA, CDR2 YSYEKL. The CDR3 here is CASSQASALNNEQFF. The CDR3 nucleotides read TGCGCCAGCAGCCAAGCCAGCGCCTTAAACAATGAGCAGTTCTTC.

This sequence joins TRBV9 and TRBJ2-3; tentatively, D is TRBD2 (5 bases). The CDR3 consists of 15 residues. The V end was cut by 0 bases, the J end by 0 bases, with 8 bases between. The germline V gene encodes CDR1 SGDLS and CDR2 YYNGEE. In DNA form, the CDR3 reads TGTGCCAGCAGCGTAGAGCGGTCTAGCACAGATACGCAGTATTTT. It encodes CASSVERSSTDTQYF.

The chain uses TRBV11-3 and TRBJ2-1; 7 nucleotides match TRBD1. With 5 bases clipped from V and 5 bases from J, the junction kept 3 bases outside the gene matches. The CDR3 is 13 amino acids. Germline-derived CDR1 and CDR2 are SGHNT and YENEEA. CDR3 in DNA: TGTGCCAGCAGCCCCGGACAGGACAATGAGCAGTTCTTC. As protein: CASSPGQDNEQFF.

The chain recombines TRBV9 with TRBJ1-2, with a possible D match to TRBD1 (5 bases). Trimming shortened V by 0 bases and J by 4 bases, and 13 bases separated the two germline ends. The CDR3 contains 15 residues. The germline gives CDR1 SGDLS, CDR2 YYNGEE. CDR3 nucleotide sequence: TGTGCCAGCAGCGTAGCCGAGGGGAGGAGCTATGGCTACACCTTC. The encoded protein is CASSVAEGRSYGYTF. Together with reference TRBV9 and TRBJ1-2, the CDR3 gives the full variable domain: DSGVTQTPKHLITATGQRVTLRCSPRSGDLSVYWYQQSLDQGLQFLIQYYNGEERAKGNILERFSAQQFPDLHSELNLSSLELGDSALYFCASSVAEGRSYGYTFGSGTRLTVV.

The V gene is TRBV4-3, the J gene TRBJ2-5; D may be TRBD2 (7 bases). With 1 base removed from V and 1 base from J, the gap between germline ends came to 16 bases. Germline loops: CDR1 LGHNA, CDR2 YSLEER. The CDR3 length is 17 residues. CDR3 nucleotide sequence: TGCGCCAGCAGCCAAGTTCGGGGGGCTAGTGCCCAAGAGACCCAGTACTTC. It codes for CASSQVRGASAQETQYF.

The gene calls are TRBV9 and TRBJ2-1; no clear D gene. This CDR3 is 12 amino acids long. Germline V gene lookup returns CDR1 SGDLS and CDR2 YYNGEE. The ends were cut back, 4 bases at V and 8 bases at J, with 10 bases in the middle. In DNA form, the CDR3 reads TGTGCCAGCAGCCTCCGCCCAGATGAGCAGTTCTTC. Amino acids: CASSLRPDEQFF.

V is TRBV29-1 and J is TRBJ2-2; D not certain. Germline V CDR1 and CDR2: SQVTM, ANQGSEA. V lost 6 bases to trimming and J lost 2 bases, with 7 bases between them. The CDR3 sequence is 12 residues long. The CDR3 coding sequence is TGCAGCGTGGTAGAAAACACCGGGGAGCTGTTTTTT. Translating it yields CSVVENTGELFF.